The 5 T cell receptor beta chains below come from one sample, sequenced in a study of response to subunit inactivated influenza vaccine. TCRdb redid the calling of the RT-PCR reads with MiXCR, one entry per CDR3 protein. The sample has 500,000 to 550,000 distinct CDR3 sequences, approximately 7.8% seen once; the top ten hold under 15%. Material: PBMCs from blood, obtained less than 30 months after vaccination. These receptors were taken from a man aged 50-75 years who received an inactivated influenza vaccine.

This clonotype was counted between two and nine times. The chain links TRBV10-3 to TRBJ1-3; possibly TRBD1 for D (6 bases). In germline, CDR1 is ENHRY, CDR2 SYGVKD. The ends were cut back, 4 bases at V and 5 bases at J, with 18 bases in the middle. The CDR3 length is 16 residues. CDR3 region: CAISARDTNQRNTIYF. CDR3 coding DNA: TGTGCCATCAGTGCCCGGGACACTAACCAGAGAAACACCATATATTTT.

This chain joins TRBV12-3 or TRBV12-4 and TRBJ2-7, with 8 bases aligning to TRBD2. V lost 7 bases to trimming and J lost 5 bases; unmatched junction nucleotides: 10. The CDR3 consists of 14 residues. CDR3: CASTLSGRDDEQYF. The CDR3, as DNA: TGTGCCAGCACTCTAAGCGGGAGAGACGACGAGCAGTACTTC.

In its sample, this clonotype was seen many times. This sequence joins TRBV27 and TRBJ2-7; D ambiguous. The CDR3 consists of 14 residues. The germline V and J ends were trimmed by 5 bases and 3 bases, with 14 bases remaining between them. Germline lookup yields CDR1 MNHEY and CDR2 SMNVEV (reference sequence). The CDR3 coding sequence is TGTGCCAGCAGTCCGGCCGTCGACGGCTACGAGCAGTACTTC. This translates into CASSPAVDGYEQYF.

In this sample, this clonotype turned up a few times. The rearrangement joins TRBV6-2 or TRBV6-3 to TRBJ1-1, with 7 bases lining up with TRBD1. V shed 5 bases, J shed 4 bases, and the junction held 4 bases outside the gene matches. Germline V gene lookup returns CDR1 MNHEY and CDR2 SVGEGT. CDR3 size: 13 residues. As DNA, the CDR3 is TGTGCCAGCAGTCCGACAGGGTTCACTGAAGCTTTCTTT. This sequence encodes CASSPTGFTEAFF.

This clonotype showed up just a few times. The rearrangement links TRBV10-3 to TRBJ2-1, with a tentative D call TRBD1 (5 bases). V lost 6 bases and J 7 bases, leaving 10 bases between the germline ends. From germline, CDR1 is ENHRY and CDR2 SYGVKD. The CDR3 has 12 amino acids. The CDR3 here is CAIRKTENEQFF. The CDR3 nucleotides are TGTGCCATCAGAAAGACAGAGAATGAGCAGTTCTTC.